A selection of T cell receptor beta chains follows, all from one sample in a study of blood T cell repertoires in COVID-19. Only in-frame clones appear in the TCRdb table, and some are missing; sequencing was by immunoSEQ multiplex PCR. The data contain about 130,000 clones, more than 70% of them seen just once; the ten biggest clones take up 10%. The specimen was peripheral blood. The receptors derive from a man aged 45-65 years with acute or convalescent COVID-19. Each CDR3 is given with its conserved first and last residue. The D gene is left open where the match is weak. Size tells how often a clone was seen (once, few, many) or the class of an expanded clone, and some rows leave it out.

d_call,j_call,v_call,clone_size,cdr3_nt,cdr3_aa
NA,TRBJ2-7,TRBV7-2,once,TGTGCCAGCAGCCAATCTAGCGAGTACTACGAGCAGTACTTC,CASSQSSEYYEQYF
NA,TRBJ1-5,TRBV28,NA,TGTGCCAGCAGTTTAGGCAGCGGGAAGGGGCCCCAGCATTTT,CASSLGSGKGPQHF
NA,TRBJ1-6,TRBV6-5,NA,TGTGCCAGCAGTTTGGATCAGGGAGGTAATTCACCCCTCCACTTT,CASSLDQGGNSPLHF
TRBD1,TRBJ2-1,TRBV11-2,NA,TGTGCCAGCAGCCCGACAGGGTTGGCTGAGCAGTTCTTC,CASSPTGLAEQFF
TRBD2,TRBJ2-2,TRBV5-1,once,TGCGCCAGCAGCTTGGGAGCGGGGGCGTTGAGCACCGGGGAGCTGTTTTTT,CASSLGAGALSTGELFF
TRBD1,TRBJ1-2,TRBV6-5,NA,TGTGCCAGCAGTCCGACAGGGAACGGCTACACCTTC,CASSPTGNGYTF
NA,TRBJ1-3,TRBV7-2,NA,TGTGCCAGCAGCTTAGCGGGGCAGCCAGGAAACACCATATATTTT,CASSLAGQPGNTIYF
TRBD1,TRBJ1-1,TRBV7-9,NA,TGTGCCAGCAGCACACCCTGGACAGGAAGAGGGGACACTGAAGCTTTCTTT,CASSTPWTGRGDTEAFF
NA,TRBJ1-2,TRBV6-5,NA,TGTGCCAGCAGTATCACAGGGATCTATGGCTACACCTTC,CASSITGIYGYTF
NA,TRBJ1-6,TRBV7-3,NA,TGTGCCAGCAGCTCTCCCCGAGGGATGTATTCACCCCTCCACTTT,CASSSPRGMYSPLHF
NA,TRBJ1-2,TRBV28,NA,TGTGCCAGCAGTAGGGGGTGGGACTATGGCTACACCTTC,CASSRGWDYGYTF
TRBD1,TRBJ2-2,TRBV3-1/TRBV3-2,NA,TGTGCCAGCAGCCAAGTCCGGACAGGGTCGGCCGGGGAGCTGTTTTTT,CASSQVRTGSAGELFF
NA,TRBJ1-1,TRBV3-1/TRBV3-2,NA,TGTGCCAGCAGCCGTGCGTTGAACACTGAAGCTTTCTTT,CASSRALNTEAFF
NA,TRBJ1-1,TRBV5-1,NA,TGCGCCAGCAGCTTGGCCCAGGGGCCGGTAGCTTTCTTT,CASSLAQGPVAFF
NA,TRBJ1-2,TRBV28,NA,TGTGCCAGCAGCCTAGGGGTACTCTATGGCTACACCTTC,CASSLGVLYGYTF
NA,TRBJ2-6,TRBV18,NA,TGTGCCAGCTCACCACCTGTCGTTGGGGCCAACGTCCTGACTTTC,CASSPPVVGANVLTF
NA,TRBJ2-7,TRBV5-1,NA,TGCGCCAGCAGCTTGCCCCTAACGGGAGATCGGGTCGAGCAGTACTTC,CASSLPLTGDRVEQYF
NA,TRBJ1-1,TRBV10-3,NA,TGTGCCATCGGATCGAGTTGGGGACACTATACACGGGAAGCTTTCTTT,CAIGSSWGHYTREAFF
TRBD2,TRBJ2-1,TRBV29-1,once,TGCAGCGTTGATAGCGGGGCTACCTACAATGAGCAGTTCTTC,CSVDSGATYNEQFF
NA,TRBJ1-1,TRBV21-1,once,TGTGCCAGCAGCAAGTTACGCCCCAGGCCGGGGTACACTGAAGCTTTCTTT,CASSKLRPRPGYTEAFF
TRBD1,TRBJ1-2,TRBV30,NA,TGTGCCTGGGGACTCGACAGGGGGGACGGCTACACCTTC,CAWGLDRGDGYTF
NA,TRBJ1-1,TRBV6-4,NA,TGTGCCAGCAGTGGCCGATTGACAGGATGGACTGAAGCTTTCTTT,CASSGRLTGWTEAFF
TRBD1,TRBJ2-7,TRBV5-1,NA,TGCGCCAGCAGCCCGGGACAGGGAGGCGACGAGCAGTACTTC,CASSPGQGGDEQYF
NA,TRBJ2-1,TRBV28,NA,TGTGCCAGCAGTTTATTGGAGGGACGGCACAATGAGCAGTTCTTC,CASSLLEGRHNEQFF